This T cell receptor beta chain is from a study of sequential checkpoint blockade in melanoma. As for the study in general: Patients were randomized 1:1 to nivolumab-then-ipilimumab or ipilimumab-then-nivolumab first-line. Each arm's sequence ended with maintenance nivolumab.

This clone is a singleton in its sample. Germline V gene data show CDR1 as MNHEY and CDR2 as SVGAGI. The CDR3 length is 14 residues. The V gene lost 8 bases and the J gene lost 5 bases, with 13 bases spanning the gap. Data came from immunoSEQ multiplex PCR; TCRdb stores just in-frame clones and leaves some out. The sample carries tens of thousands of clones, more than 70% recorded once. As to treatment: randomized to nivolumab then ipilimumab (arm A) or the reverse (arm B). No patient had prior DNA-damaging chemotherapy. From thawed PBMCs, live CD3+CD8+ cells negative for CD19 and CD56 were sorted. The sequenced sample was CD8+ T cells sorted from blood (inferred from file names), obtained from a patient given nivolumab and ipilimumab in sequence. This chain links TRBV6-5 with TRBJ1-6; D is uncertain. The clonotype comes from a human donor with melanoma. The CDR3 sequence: CASLSFNNNSPLHF. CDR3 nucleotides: TGTGCCAGCTTATCCTTCAACAATAATTCACCCCTCCACTTT.